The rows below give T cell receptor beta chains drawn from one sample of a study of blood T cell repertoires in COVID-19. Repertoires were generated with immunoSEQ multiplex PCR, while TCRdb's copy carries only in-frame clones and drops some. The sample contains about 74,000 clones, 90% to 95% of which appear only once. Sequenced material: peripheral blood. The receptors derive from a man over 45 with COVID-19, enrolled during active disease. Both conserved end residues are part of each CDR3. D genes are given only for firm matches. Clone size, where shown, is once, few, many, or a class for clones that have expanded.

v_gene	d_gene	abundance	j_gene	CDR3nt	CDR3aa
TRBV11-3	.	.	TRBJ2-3	TGTGCCAGCAGCTTAGCCCTAGGAGATACGCAGTATTTT	CASSLALGDTQYF
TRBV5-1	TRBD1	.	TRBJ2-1	TGCGCCAGCAGCCATGGGACAGGGACTATCATCCACAATGAGCAGTTCTTC	CASSHGTGTIIHNEQFF
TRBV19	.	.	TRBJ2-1	TGTGCCAGTAGTATAGTACAGGGTGGCTACAATGAGCAGTTCTTC	CASSIVQGGYNEQFF
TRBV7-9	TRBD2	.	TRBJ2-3	TGTGCCAGCAGCTTTATAGCGGGAGGACCAGCAGATACGCAGTATTTT	CASSFIAGGPADTQYF
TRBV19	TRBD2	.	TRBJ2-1	TGTGCCAGTATAGGGACTAGCGGGAGTACCGATGAGCAGTTCTTC	CASIGTSGSTDEQFF
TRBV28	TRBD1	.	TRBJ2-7	TGTGCCAGCAAGGCGGGACAGGTAACCTTCTACGAGCAGTACTTC	CASKAGQVTFYEQYF
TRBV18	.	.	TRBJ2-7	TGTGCCAGCTCACCTCAGACAGGTCGGGAATGGGAGCAGTACTTC	CASSPQTGREWEQYF
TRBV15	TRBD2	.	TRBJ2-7	TGTGCCACCAGCAGATTCCGGTTCTCCGGGACTAGCGGGGGGGCCTACGAGCAGTACTTC	CATSRFRFSGTSGGAYEQYF
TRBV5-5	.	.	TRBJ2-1	TGTGCCAGCAGCGCCCGTTGGAATCCCAATTCAGATACTAAAATCAATGAGCAGTTCTTC	CASSARWNPNSDTKINEQFF
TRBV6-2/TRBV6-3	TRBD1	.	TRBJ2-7	TGTGCCAGCAGTGAGGACAGGGACCGCGAGCAGTACTTC	CASSEDRDREQYF
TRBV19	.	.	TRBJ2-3	TGTGCCAGTGCCCACTTAGGGGCTAGCACAGATACGCAGTATTTT	CASAHLGASTDTQYF
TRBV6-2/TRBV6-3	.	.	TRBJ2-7	TGTGCCAGCAGTTACTCGAGGCAGGGTCCCTACGAGCAGTACTTC	CASSYSRQGPYEQYF
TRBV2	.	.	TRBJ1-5	TGTGCCAGCAGTGAAGCGAGTGAGCCCCAGCATTTT	CASSEASEPQHF
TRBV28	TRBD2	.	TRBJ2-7	TGTGCCGGGGGGGGGTTGTACGAGCAGTACTTC	CAGGGLYEQYF
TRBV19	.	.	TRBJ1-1	TGTGCCAGTAGTATAGGGTTGACGGGACAACAAGCTTTCTTT	CASSIGLTGQQAFF
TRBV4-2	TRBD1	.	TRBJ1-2	TGTGCCAGCTCATCCGGGACAGTCTATGGCTACACCTTC	CASSSGTVYGYTF
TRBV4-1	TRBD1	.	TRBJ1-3	TGCGCCAGCAGCCAAGACGGGGACAGGGGCTCTGGAAACACCATATATTTT	CASSQDGDRGSGNTIYF
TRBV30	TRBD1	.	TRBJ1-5	TGTGCCTGGAGTGAACAGGGGAATCAGCCCCAGCATTTT	CAWSEQGNQPQHF
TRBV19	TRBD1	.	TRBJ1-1	TGTGCCAGTAGTAAGACGTCAGGGGGCGCGGGGACTGAAGCTTTCTTT	CASSKTSGGAGTEAFF
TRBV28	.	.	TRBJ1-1	TGTGCCAGCAGTTTACAGTCCGCTCTTGAAGCTTTCTTT	CASSLQSALEAFF
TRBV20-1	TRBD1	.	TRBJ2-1	TGCAGTGCCGAGGGTCCGGACAGGGTCTTCTTC	CSAEGPDRVFF
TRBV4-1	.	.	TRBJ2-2	TGCGCCAGCAGCCTCCGAGCGGAGGCAGGGGAATCCGGGGAGCTGTTTTTT	CASSLRAEAGESGELFF
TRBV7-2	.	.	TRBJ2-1	TGTGCCAGCAGCTTAGGGGACACGGTCTACAATGAGCAGTTCTTC	CASSLGDTVYNEQFF
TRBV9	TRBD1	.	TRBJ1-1	TGTGCCAGCAGCCCCCGGACAGGGGAAGGTAGGACTGAAGCTTTCTTT	CASSPRTGEGRTEAFF
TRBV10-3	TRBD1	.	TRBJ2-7	TGTGCCATCAGGGAGGGACAGGGGGTGAAGCAGTACTTC	CAIREGQGVKQYF
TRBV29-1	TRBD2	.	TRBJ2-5	TGCAGCGTTGCTAGCGGGAGTGGAGAGACCCAGTACTTC	CSVASGSGETQYF
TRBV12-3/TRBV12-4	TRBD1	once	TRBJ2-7	TGTGCCAGCAGTCCGGGACAGGACCGCCTCCAGTACTTC	CASSPGQDRLQYF
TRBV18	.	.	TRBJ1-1	TGTGCCAGCTCACAAAACGAGGTCCCCAGGAGGGGCACTGAAGCTTTCTTT	CASSQNEVPRRGTEAFF
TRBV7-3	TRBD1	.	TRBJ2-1	TGTGCCAGCAGCGCGACAGGGAGATCCAATGAGCAGTTCTTC	CASSATGRSNEQFF
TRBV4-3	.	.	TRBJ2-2	TGCGCCAGCAGCCGGCGAGGGAACACCGGGGAGCTGTTTTTT	CASSRRGNTGELFF
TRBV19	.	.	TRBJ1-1	TGTGCCAGTAGTATCCGGGATTCGACTGAAGCTTTCTTT	CASSIRDSTEAFF